The rows below give T cell receptor beta chains drawn from one sample of a study of blood T cell repertoires in COVID-19. TCRdb keeps only in-frame clones here, not all; method: immunoSEQ multiplex PCR. The sample has roughly 270,000 clones, 85% seen once. Sequenced input: PBMCs or T cells enriched from blood (not recorded which). The receptor set was obtained from a woman in her 50s who had recovered from COVID-19. The CDR3 runs from the conserved cysteine through the conserved F or W. D genes are given only for firm matches. Some rows mark clone size as missing; the rest say once, few, many or name a class of expanded clone.

cdr3_length clone_size j_call v_call d_call cdr3_nt cdr3_aa
20 - TRBJ2-1 TRBV5-1 TRBD2 TGCGCCACCGCTGATTCCTTGGGACGGATGGCGGGAGGGCCAGAAAATGAGCAGTTCTTC CATADSLGRMAGGPENEQFF
15 - TRBJ1-6 TRBV11-1 TRBD1 TGTGCCAGCAGCCTGGGGACAGGATGGGATTCACCCCTCCACTTT CASSLGTGWDSPLHF
12 few TRBJ2-7 TRBV13 - TGTGCCAGCAGCCGGGGTGGTGGGGAGCAGTACTTC CASSRGGGEQYF
16 - TRBJ2-1 TRBV4-3 TRBD2 TGCGCCAGCAGCCAAGAGAATGCGGGAGCGTACAATGAGCAGTTCTTC CASSQENAGAYNEQFF
15 - TRBJ2-5 TRBV7-9 TRBD2 TGTGCCAGCAGCAGACTAGCGGGAGTGGGGGAGACCCAGTACTTC CASSRLAGVGETQYF
14 - TRBJ1-1 TRBV10-3 TRBD1 TGTGCCATCAGTGGCACAGGGGTCGGGACTGAAGCTTTCTTT CAISGTGVGTEAFF
15 - TRBJ2-7 TRBV7-6 - TGTGCCAGCAGCTCCAGAAAGGACAGTTCCTACGAGCAGTACTTC CASSSRKDSSYEQYF
13 few TRBJ1-1 TRBV7-2 - TGTGCCAGCAGCTTAAACAGGAACATTGAAGCTTTCTTT CASSLNRNIEAFF
19 many TRBJ2-1 TRBV4-1 TRBD2 TGCGCCAGCAGCCAAGTTGGACTAGCGGGGGGAAGCTCCTACAATGAGCAGTTCTTC CASSQVGLAGGSSYNEQFF
15 - TRBJ2-2 TRBV6-4 TRBD1 TGTGCCAGCAGATCAGGGGGCTCGGGCACCGGGGAGCTGTTTTTT CASRSGGSGTGELFF
14 - TRBJ1-3 TRBV5-5 TRBD1 TGTGCCAGCAGCTTGGAGGGACAGGGGAATATGGTATATTTT CASSLEGQGNMVYF
17 - TRBJ1-6 TRBV4-1 - TGCGCCAGCAAGGGAGGAATAGCCGGACCCTATAATTCACCCCTCCACTTT CASKGGIAGPYNSPLHF
15 once TRBJ2-7 TRBV3-1/TRBV3-2 TRBD1 TGTGCCAGCAGCCAAGGCTACAGGGGCGCCTACGAGCAGTACTTC CASSQGYRGAYEQYF
14 - TRBJ1-2 TRBV3-1/TRBV3-2 TRBD1 TGTGCCAGCAGCCTAGGACAGGGGGCAGTTGGCTACACCTTC CASSLGQGAVGYTF
16 - TRBJ1-2 TRBV7-2 - TGTGCCAGCAGCTTACGTGCAAGGGGAAGTTACAATGGCTACACCTTC CASSLRARGSYNGYTF
14 - TRBJ1-5 TRBV4-1 - TGCGCCAGCAGCCATCGAACAGGGTCTCAGCCCCAGCATTTT CASSHRTGSQPQHF
16 - TRBJ1-1 TRBV3-1/TRBV3-2 TRBD1 TGTGCCAGCAGCCCGGGACAGGGGGCCGGGAACACTGAAGCTTTCTTT CASSPGQGAGNTEAFF
13 - TRBJ2-7 TRBV19 - TGTGCCAGTAGTATAACAGGTACCTACGAGCAGTACTTC CASSITGTYEQYF
14 once TRBJ1-1 TRBV9 - TGTGCCAGCAGCGTAGGGAGCAGGGCGGCTGAAGCTTTCTTT CASSVGSRAAEAFF
15 - TRBJ1-2 TRBV10-3 TRBD1 TGTGCCATCGGACAGGGCCGGGCCGCTAACTATGGCTACACCTTC CAIGQGRAANYGYTF
18 - TRBJ2-5 TRBV7-9 - TGTGCCAGCAGCAGCGGACAGATTGAAAAATGGGTACAAGAGACCCAGTACTTC CASSSGQIEKWVQETQYF